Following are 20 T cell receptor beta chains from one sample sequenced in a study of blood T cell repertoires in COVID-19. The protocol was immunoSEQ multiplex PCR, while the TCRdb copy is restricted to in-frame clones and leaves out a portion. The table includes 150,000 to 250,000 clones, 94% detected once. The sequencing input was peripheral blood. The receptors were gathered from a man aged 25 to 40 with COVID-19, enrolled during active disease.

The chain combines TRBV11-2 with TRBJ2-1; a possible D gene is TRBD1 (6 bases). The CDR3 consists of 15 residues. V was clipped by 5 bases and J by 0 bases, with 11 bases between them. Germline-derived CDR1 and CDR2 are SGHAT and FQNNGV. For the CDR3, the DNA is TGTGCCAGCAGCCGTGGGGGCAGCTCCTACAATGAGCAGTTCTTC. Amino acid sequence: CASSRGGSSYNEQFF.

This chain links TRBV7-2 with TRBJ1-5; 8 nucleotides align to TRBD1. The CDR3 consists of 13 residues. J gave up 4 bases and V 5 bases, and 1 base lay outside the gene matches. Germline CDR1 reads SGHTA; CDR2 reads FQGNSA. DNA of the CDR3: TGTGCCAGCAGCGGACAGGGTAATCAGCCCCAGCATTTT. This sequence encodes CASSGQGNQPQHF.

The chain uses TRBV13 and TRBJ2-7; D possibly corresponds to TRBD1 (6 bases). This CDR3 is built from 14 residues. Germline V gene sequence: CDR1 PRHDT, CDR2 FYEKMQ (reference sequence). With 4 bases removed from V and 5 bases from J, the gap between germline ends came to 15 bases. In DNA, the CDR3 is TGTGCCAGCAGCTCTTACAGGGCAAGTCACGAGCAGTACTTC. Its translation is CASSSYRASHEQYF.

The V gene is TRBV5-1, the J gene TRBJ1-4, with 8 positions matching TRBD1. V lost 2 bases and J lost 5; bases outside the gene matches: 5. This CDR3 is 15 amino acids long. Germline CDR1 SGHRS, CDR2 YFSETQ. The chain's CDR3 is CASSFQGAINEKLFF. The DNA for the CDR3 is TGCGCCAGCAGCTTCCAGGGGGCGATAAATGAAAAACTGTTTTTT.

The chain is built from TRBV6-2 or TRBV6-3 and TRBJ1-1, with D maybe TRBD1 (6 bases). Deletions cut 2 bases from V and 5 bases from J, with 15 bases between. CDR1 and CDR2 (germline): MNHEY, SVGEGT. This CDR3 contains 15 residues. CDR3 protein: CASSYGWGQQTEAFF. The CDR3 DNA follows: TGTGCCAGCAGTTACGGCTGGGGGCAGCAGACTGAAGCTTTCTTT.

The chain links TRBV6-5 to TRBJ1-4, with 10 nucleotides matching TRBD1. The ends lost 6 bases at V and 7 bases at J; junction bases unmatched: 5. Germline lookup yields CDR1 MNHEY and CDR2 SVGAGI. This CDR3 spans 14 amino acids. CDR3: CASRRTGGREKLFF. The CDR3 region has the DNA TGTGCCAGCAGGAGGACAGGGGGGCGTGAAAAACTGTTTTTT.

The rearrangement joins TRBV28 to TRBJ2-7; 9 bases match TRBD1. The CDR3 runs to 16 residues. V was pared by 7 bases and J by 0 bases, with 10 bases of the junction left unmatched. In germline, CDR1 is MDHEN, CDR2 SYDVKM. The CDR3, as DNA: TGTGCCAGCATCCTACAGACAGGGGGGAGCTCCTACGAGCAGTACTTC. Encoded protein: CASILQTGGSSYEQYF.

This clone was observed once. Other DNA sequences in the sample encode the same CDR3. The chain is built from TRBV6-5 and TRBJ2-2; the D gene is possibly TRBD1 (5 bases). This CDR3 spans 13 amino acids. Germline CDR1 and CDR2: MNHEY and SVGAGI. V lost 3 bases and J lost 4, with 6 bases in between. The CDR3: CASSYRGTGELFF. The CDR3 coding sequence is TGTGCCAGCAGTTATAGGGGCACCGGGGAGCTGTTTTTT.

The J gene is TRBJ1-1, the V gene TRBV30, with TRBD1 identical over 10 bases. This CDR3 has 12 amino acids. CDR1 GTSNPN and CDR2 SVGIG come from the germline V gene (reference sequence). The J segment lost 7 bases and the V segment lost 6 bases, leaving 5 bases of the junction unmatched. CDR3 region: CACRQGAGEAFF. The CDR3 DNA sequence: TGTGCCTGCCGACAGGGGGCTGGTGAAGCTTTCTTT.

This CDR3 reads CASSPGANYGYTF. DNA for the CDR3: TGTGCCAGCAGTCCCGGGGCTAACTATGGCTACACCTTC. This chain links TRBV12-3 or TRBV12-4 with TRBJ1-2; no clear D gene. The CDR3 totals 13 residues. V was shortened by 5 bases and J by 0 bases, with 7 bases between the two germline ends.

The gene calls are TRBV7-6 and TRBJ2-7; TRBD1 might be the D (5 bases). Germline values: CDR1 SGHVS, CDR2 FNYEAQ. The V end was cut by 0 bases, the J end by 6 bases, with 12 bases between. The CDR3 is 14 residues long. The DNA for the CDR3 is TGTGCCAGCAGCTTAGCGGGGCAGCCTAGCGAGCAGTACTTC. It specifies CASSLAGQPSEQYF. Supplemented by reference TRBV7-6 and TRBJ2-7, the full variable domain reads GAGVSQSPRYKVTKRGQDVALRCDPISGHVSLYWYRQALGQGPEFLTYFNYEAQQDKSGLPNDRFSAERPEGSISTLTIQRTEQRDSAMYRCASSLAGQPSEQYFGPGTRLTVT.

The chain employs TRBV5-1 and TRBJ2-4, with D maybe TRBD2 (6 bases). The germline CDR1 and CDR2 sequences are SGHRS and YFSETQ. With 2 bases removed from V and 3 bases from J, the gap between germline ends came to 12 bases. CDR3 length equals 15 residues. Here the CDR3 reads CASSLTGEVKNIQYF. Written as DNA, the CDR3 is TGCGCCAGCAGCTTAACGGGGGAAGTCAAAAACATTCAGTACTTC.

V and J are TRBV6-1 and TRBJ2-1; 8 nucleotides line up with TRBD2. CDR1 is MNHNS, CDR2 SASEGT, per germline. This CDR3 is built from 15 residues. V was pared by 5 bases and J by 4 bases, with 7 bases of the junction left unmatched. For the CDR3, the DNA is TGTGCCAGCAGTCCGGGGGGGGCCTTATACAATGAGCAGTTCTTC. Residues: CASSPGGALYNEQFF.

The CDR3 region is CASSQVYSNQPQHF. CDR3 nucleotide sequence: TGTGCCAGCAGCCAGGTATATAGCAATCAGCCCCAGCATTTT. V and J are TRBV5-6 and TRBJ1-5; no reliable D call. CDR3 length equals 14 residues. Germline lookup yields CDR1 SGHDT and CDR2 YYEEEE. V gave up 4 bases and J gave up 0 bases, with 8 bases separating them.

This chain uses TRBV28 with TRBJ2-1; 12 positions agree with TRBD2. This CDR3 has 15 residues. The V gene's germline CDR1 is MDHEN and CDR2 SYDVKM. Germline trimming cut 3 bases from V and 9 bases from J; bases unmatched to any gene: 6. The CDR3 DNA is TGTGCCAGCAGTTTTCCTTGGACTAGCGGGATTGAGCAGTTCTTC. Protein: CASSFPWTSGIEQFF.

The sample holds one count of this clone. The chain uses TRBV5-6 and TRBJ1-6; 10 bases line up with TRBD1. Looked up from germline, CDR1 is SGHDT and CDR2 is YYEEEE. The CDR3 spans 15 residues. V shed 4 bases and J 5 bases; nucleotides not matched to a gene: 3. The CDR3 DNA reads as TGTGCCAGCAGCCGACAGGGGGCGCATAATTCACCCCTCCACTTT. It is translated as CASSRQGAHNSPLHF.

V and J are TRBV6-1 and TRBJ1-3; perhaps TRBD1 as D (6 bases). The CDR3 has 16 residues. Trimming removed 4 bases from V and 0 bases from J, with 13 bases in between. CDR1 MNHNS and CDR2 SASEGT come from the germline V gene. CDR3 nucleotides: TGTGCCAGCAGTGGCGTAACAGGGCCCTCTGGAAACACCATATATTTT. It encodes CASSGVTGPSGNTIYF.

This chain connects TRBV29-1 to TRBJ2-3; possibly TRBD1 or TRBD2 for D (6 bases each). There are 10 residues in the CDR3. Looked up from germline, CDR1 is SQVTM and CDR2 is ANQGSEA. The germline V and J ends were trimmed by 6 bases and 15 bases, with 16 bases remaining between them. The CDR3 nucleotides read TGCAGCGTGGAACAGGGACTGGTATATTTT. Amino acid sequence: CSVEQGLVYF.

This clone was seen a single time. CDR3: CASSKNRDPGSGNTIYF. CDR3 DNA: TGCGCCAGCAGCAAAAACAGGGATCCTGGCTCTGGAAACACCATATATTTT. The chain carries TRBV4-1 and TRBJ1-3; D might be TRBD1 (6 bases). V lost 5 bases and J lost 0, with 17 bases in between. There are 17 residues in the CDR3. Germline-derived CDR1 and CDR2 are MGHRA and YSYEKL.

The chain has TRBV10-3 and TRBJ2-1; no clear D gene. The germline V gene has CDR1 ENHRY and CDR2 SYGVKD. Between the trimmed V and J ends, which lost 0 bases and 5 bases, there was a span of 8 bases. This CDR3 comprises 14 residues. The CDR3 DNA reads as TGTGCCATCAGTGAGTCGGCGGCACACAATGAGCAGTTCTTC. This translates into CAISESAAHNEQFF.